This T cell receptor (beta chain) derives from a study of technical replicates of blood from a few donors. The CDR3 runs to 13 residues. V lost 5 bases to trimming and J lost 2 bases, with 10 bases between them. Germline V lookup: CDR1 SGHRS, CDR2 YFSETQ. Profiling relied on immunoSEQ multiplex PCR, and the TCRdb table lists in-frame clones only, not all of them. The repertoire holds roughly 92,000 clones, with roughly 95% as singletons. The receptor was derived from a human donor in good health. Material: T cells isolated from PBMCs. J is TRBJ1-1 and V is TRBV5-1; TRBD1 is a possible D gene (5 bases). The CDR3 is CASRDNSNTEAFF. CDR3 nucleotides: TGCGCCAGCAGGGACAATTCCAACACTGAAGCTTTCTTT.